A selection of T cell receptor beta chains follows, all from one sample in a study of T cell responses to AZD1222 COVID-19 vaccine. The table came from immunoSEQ multiplex PCR; TCRdb's copy has only in-frame clones and leaves some out. Here the sample spans tens of thousands of clones, about 81% being singletons. The sample here was peripheral blood, taken on day 0 of AZD1222 vaccination. The receptors stem from an adult in good health. Both conserved end residues are trimmed from each CDR3. The D gene is left open where the match is weak.

v_call: TRBV6-5; d_call: -; cdr3_aa: ASSYGQAGNQPQH
v_call: TRBV5-6; d_call: TRBD2; cdr3_aa: ASSFRLAEYNEQF
v_call: TRBV29-1; d_call: -; cdr3_aa: SVEEPRDEQY
v_call: TRBV19; d_call: TRBD1; cdr3_aa: ASSITRDRLETQY
v_call: TRBV5-1; d_call: TRBD2; cdr3_aa: ASSLTSGTSTDTQY
v_call: TRBV3-1/TRBV3-2; d_call: -; cdr3_aa: ASSQGDSRGGSPLH
v_call: TRBV7-9; d_call: TRBD1; cdr3_aa: ASSDFRGRGGNTIY
v_call: TRBV6-5; d_call: TRBD1; cdr3_aa: ASRPDRATQPQH
v_call: TRBV12-3/TRBV12-4; d_call: -; cdr3_aa: ASSFNTRQF
v_call: TRBV7-2; d_call: -; cdr3_aa: ASSLDAGANGYT
v_call: TRBV28; d_call: -; cdr3_aa: ASSLRSEDTEAF
v_call: TRBV18; d_call: -; cdr3_aa: ASSPPTGDYYNEQF
v_call: TRBV3-1/TRBV3-2; d_call: TRBD1; cdr3_aa: ASSQDGTGSQQY
v_call: TRBV7-2; d_call: -; cdr3_aa: ASSFGGRNQPQH
v_call: TRBV3-1/TRBV3-2; d_call: -; cdr3_aa: ASSPNRGSLYGYT
v_call: TRBV5-6; d_call: -; cdr3_aa: ASSSGFQETQY
v_call: TRBV2; d_call: -; cdr3_aa: ASSVERRETQY
v_call: TRBV7-8; d_call: TRBD1; cdr3_aa: ASSLAGGTVKLF
v_call: TRBV5-4; d_call: -; cdr3_aa: ASSLSKLRSQETQY
v_call: TRBV7-9; d_call: -; cdr3_aa: ASSLPGRGGTEAF
v_call: TRBV4-1; d_call: -; cdr3_aa: ATLPLENTVNTEAF
v_call: TRBV7-9; d_call: -; cdr3_aa: ASSPEALSGNTIY
v_call: TRBV5-1; d_call: -; cdr3_aa: ASSPRSGVGETQY
v_call: TRBV2; d_call: -; cdr3_aa: ASNRDAYSYEQY
v_call: TRBV5-1; d_call: -; cdr3_aa: ASSRSSSGPNEKLF
v_call: TRBV6-5; d_call: -; cdr3_aa: ASLQGRRAF
v_call: TRBV18; d_call: TRBD1; cdr3_aa: ASSPGQDNEQF
v_call: TRBV18; d_call: TRBD2; cdr3_aa: ASCRQREGPVAGELF
v_call: TRBV5-1; d_call: -; cdr3_aa: ASSLGVTTGELF
v_call: TRBV6-5; d_call: -; cdr3_aa: AIGMSGDEKLF
v_call: TRBV11-3; d_call: TRBD1; cdr3_aa: ASSLASGGAVSGANVLT
v_call: TRBV10-2; d_call: -; cdr3_aa: ASTPGQPSYYGYT
v_call: TRBV19; d_call: TRBD1; cdr3_aa: ASSTSAGGGNTEAF
v_call: TRBV6-2/TRBV6-3; d_call: TRBD2; cdr3_aa: ASSPPGLRYQETQY
v_call: TRBV2; d_call: -; cdr3_aa: ASHDGTQETQY
v_call: TRBV6-5; d_call: -; cdr3_aa: ASRLSGGSNQPQH
v_call: TRBV28; d_call: TRBD1; cdr3_aa: ASKDRRFEQY
v_call: TRBV29-1; d_call: -; cdr3_aa: SVVESTDTQY
v_call: TRBV27; d_call: TRBD1; cdr3_aa: ASSQRTGRNEQF
v_call: TRBV7-2; d_call: -; cdr3_aa: ASSLVGEGYEQY
v_call: TRBV27; d_call: -; cdr3_aa: ASSLAGLSYEQY
v_call: TRBV9; d_call: -; cdr3_aa: ASSLPDLNIQY